The subject of this entry is one TCR beta chain. Its target is unknown. The sample belongs to a study of T cell clonotyping in hematopoietic cell transplantation. Study conclusions and caveats: Few recipient clonotypes overlapped donors; over 95% were de novo at given depth. Pathologically expanded recipient clonotypes increased progressively from day 30 to day 180 as diversity fell.

Data came from immunoSEQ multiplex PCR; TCRdb stores just in-frame clones and leaves some out. The data hold about 27,000 clones, with 95% observed a single time. Germline assignment: CDR1 SGDLS and CDR2 YYNGEE. The V end lost 1 base, the J end lost 4 bases, and 8 bases lay between the germline ends. The CDR3 extends over 13 amino acids. Sequenced input: peripheral blood mononuclear cells. The source of this sequence is a man aged 45-60 years in good health. Some clones in this sample may be carry-over from other donors' samples. The chain joins TRBV9 to TRBJ2-5; possible D gene TRBD2, 6 bases. The CDR3 loop is CASSVQAGETQYF. The CDR3 nucleotides read TGTGCCAGCAGCGTACAAGCGGGAGAGACCCAGTACTTC.